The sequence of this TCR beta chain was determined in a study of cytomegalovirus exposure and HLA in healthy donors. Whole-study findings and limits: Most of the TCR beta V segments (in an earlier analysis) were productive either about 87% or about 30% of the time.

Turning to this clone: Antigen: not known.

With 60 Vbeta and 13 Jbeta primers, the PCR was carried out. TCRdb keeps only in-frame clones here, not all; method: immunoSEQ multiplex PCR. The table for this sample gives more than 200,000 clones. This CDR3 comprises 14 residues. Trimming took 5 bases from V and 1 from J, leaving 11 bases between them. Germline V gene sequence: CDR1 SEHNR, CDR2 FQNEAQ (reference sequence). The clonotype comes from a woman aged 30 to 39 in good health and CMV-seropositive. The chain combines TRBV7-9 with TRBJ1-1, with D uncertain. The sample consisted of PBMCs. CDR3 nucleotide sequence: TGTGCCAGCAGCCATCCCACAAGGAACACTGAAGCTTTCTTT. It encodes CASSHPTRNTEAFF.